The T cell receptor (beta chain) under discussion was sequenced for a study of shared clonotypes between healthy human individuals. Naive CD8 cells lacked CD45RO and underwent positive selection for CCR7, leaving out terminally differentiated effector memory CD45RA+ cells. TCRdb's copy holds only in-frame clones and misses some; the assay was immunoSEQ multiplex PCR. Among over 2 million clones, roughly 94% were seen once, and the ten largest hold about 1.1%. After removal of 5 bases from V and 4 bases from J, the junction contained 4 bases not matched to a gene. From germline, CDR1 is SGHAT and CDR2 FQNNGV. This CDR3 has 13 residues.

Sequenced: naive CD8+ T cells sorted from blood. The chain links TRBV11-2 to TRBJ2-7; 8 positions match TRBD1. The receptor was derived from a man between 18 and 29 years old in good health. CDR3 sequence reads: CASSTGGQYEQYF. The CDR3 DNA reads TGTGCCAGCAGCACAGGGGGTCAATACGAGCAGTACTTC.